This TCR beta chain was observed in a study of post-analysis software for immune sequencing data. This clonotype has only a few counts. As yet, its antigen is unknown. Findings of the study overall: Patients had higher frequencies than controls of a few TRBV segments, including TRBV5-6, TRBV5-1 and TRBV20-1. Controls had significantly higher normalized Chao1 diversity than multiple sclerosis patients.

Prepared TCR beta cDNA libraries contained unique molecular identifiers. TCRdb independently ran MiXCR on the PCR reads; one entry per CDR3 protein. The sample carries some 690,000 distinct CDR3 sequences, 59% recorded once. V was cut by 5 bases and J by 8 bases, with 15 bases left in between. The CDR3 is made up of 13 amino acids. Germline assignment: CDR1 DFQATT and CDR2 SNEGSKA (reference sequence). Sequenced material: blood. This chain uses TRBV20-1 with TRBJ1-4; no clear D. This clonotype was obtained from a girl aged 2 to 9 with multiple sclerosis. CDR3 DNA sequence: TGCAGTGCTCATGCAGGAGTGGACGAAAAACTGTTTTTT. This codes for CSAHAGVDEKLFF.